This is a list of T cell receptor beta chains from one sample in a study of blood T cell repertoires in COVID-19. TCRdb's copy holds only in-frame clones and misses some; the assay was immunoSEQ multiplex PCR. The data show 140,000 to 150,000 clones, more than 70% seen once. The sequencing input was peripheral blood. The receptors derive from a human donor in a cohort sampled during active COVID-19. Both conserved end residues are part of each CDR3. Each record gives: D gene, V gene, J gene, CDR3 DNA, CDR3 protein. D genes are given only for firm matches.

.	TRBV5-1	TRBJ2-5	TGCGCCAGCAGCCGACAGGATAAAGAGACCCAGTACTTC	CASSRQDKETQYF
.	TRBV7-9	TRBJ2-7	TGTGCCAGCAGCTTAGCCCTGACAGGTCGCTACGAGCAGTACTTC	CASSLALTGRYEQYF
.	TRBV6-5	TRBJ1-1	TGTGCCAGCAGTTACTCGTTCCGGCAGGCCGAAGCTTTCTTT	CASSYSFRQAEAFF
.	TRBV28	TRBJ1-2	TGTGCCAGCAGTTCCATAGGGGGGGGCCAGAACGACTATGGCTACACCTTC	CASSSIGGGQNDYGYTF
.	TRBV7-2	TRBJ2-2	TGTGCCAGCAGCTTCGGGAGCACCGGGGAGCTGTTTTTT	CASSFGSTGELFF
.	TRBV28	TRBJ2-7	TGTGCCAGCAGGGACAATACATGCGAGCAGTACTTC	CASRDNTCEQYF
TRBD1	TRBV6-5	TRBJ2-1	TGTGCCAGCAGTTCCGGGACAGCAGTCTCCTACAATGAGCAGTTCTTC	CASSSGTAVSYNEQFF
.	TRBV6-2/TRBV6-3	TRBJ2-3	TGTGCCAGCAGCGTTGTCAGGGTAGCAGATACGCAGTATTTT	CASSVVRVADTQYF
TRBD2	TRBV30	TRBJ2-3	TGTGCCTGGAGGGACTTTAGCGGGGGACCAGATACGCAGTATTTT	CAWRDFSGGPDTQYF
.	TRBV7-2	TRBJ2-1	TGTGCCAGCAGCCGGCCGCCCCCAGGATCCCTAGAGCAGTTCTTC	CASSRPPPGSLEQFF
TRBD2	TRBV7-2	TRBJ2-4	TGTGCCAGCAGCTTAGCCATACTAGCGGGAGTAGCCAAAAACATTCAGTACTTC	CASSLAILAGVAKNIQYF
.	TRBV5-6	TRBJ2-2	TGTGCCAGCAGCTTGGAGAGGAGGGCGGACACCGGGGAGCTGTTTTTT	CASSLERRADTGELFF
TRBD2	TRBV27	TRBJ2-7	TGTGCCAGCAGTCTAGCGGGACGTAGTTACCACGAGCAGTACTTC	CASSLAGRSYHEQYF
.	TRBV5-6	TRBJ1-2	TGTGCCAGCAGCTTGGGGGCGTACGGCTATGGCTACACCTTC	CASSLGAYGYGYTF
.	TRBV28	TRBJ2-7	TGTGCCAGCACTGGGGCCTCACTTTCCTACGAGCAGTACTTC	CASTGASLSYEQYF
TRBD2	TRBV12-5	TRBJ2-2	TGTGCTAGTGGTTTGATGGCCCGGGACAGGGTTACACTAGCGGGAGGACTCACCGGGGAGCTGTTTTTT	CASGLMARDRVTLAGGLTGELFF
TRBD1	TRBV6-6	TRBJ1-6	TGTGCCAGCAGTGAGTGGACAGGACGAAATTCACCCCTCCACTTT	CASSEWTGRNSPLHF
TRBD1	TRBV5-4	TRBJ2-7	TGTGCCAGCAGCCCGGGGCAGGGGGTAAGCTACGAGCAGTACTTC	CASSPGQGVSYEQYF
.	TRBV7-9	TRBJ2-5	TGTGCCAGCAGCTTAGGCGCCCAAGAGACCCAGTACTTC	CASSLGAQETQYF
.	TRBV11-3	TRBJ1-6	TGTGCCAGCAGCCTGGACAGCCGGTCACCCCTCCACTTT	CASSLDSRSPLHF
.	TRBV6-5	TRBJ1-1	TGTGCCAGCACAGGGTTCACTGAAGCTTTCTTT	CASTGFTEAFF
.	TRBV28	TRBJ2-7	TGTGCCAGCAGTTTCACCCCGGGGGTTCGGGAGCAGTACTTC	CASSFTPGVREQYF